Below, 18 T cell receptor beta chains from the same sample are listed, as sequenced in a study of spatial heterogeneity in lung cancer (dated by TCRdb to about 2019). The library was obtained by 5' RACE. Sequenced on a NextSeq 500. TCRdb redid the processing of the public reads, applying fastp at Q25 and MiXCR, and retained in-frame beta chains. When rows share a CDR3 protein, they turn into one entry using the most common DNA and genes. Within this sample are about 9,200 distinct CDR3 sequences, with about a fifth of them counted one time only. About 41% of the sample comes from the top ten. The time point label of this sample denotes: blood at routine non-recurrence follow-up after resection. The source was PBMCs, collected at follow-up. Every receptor here comes from a male donor with early-stage non-small cell lung cancer.

The V gene is TRBV6-4, the J gene TRBJ2-1; 12 bases align to TRBD2. In germline, CDR1 is MRHNA, CDR2 SNTAGT. Germline trimming cut 5 bases from V and 4 bases from J; bases unmatched to any gene: 6. The CDR3 loop spans 16 amino acids. Here the CDR3 reads CASSFTGTSGYNEQFF. The CDR3 DNA sequence: TGTGCCAGCAGTTTTACCGGGACTAGCGGGTACAATGAGCAGTTCTTC.

This clonotype was observed at least ten times. The genes are TRBV6-2 or TRBV6-3 and TRBJ1-2; no definite D call. Germline assignment: CDR1 MNHEY and CDR2 SVGEGT. V lost 0 bases and J lost 2, with 1 base in between. This CDR3 contains 12 residues. The CDR3 sequence is CASSYSNYGYTF. The CDR3 DNA reads as TGTGCCAGCAGTTACTCGAACTATGGCTACACCTTC.

This chain joins TRBV10-3 and TRBJ2-5; D ambiguous. The CDR3 is 16 residues long. V lost 5 bases, J lost 0 bases, and 16 bases lay in between. The V gene's germline CDR1 is ENHRY and CDR2 SYGVKD. The CDR3 coding sequence is TGTGCCATCAGTCCCCTCCTGGGCAGGAACCAAGAGACCCAGTACTTC. Protein: CAISPLLGRNQETQYF.

This clonotype was counted many times. V usage is TRBV27 and J usage is TRBJ1-2; D gene uncertain. Germline CDR1 is MNHEY and CDR2 is SMNVEV (reference sequence). V was cut by 8 bases and J by 1 base, with 17 bases left in between. The CDR3 covers 15 residues. The CDR3 here is CASGPQALINYGYTF. The CDR3 coding sequence is TGTGCCAGCGGCCCCCAGGCGTTAATTAACTATGGCTACACCTTC.

The genes are TRBV3-1 and TRBJ2-1; TRBD2 matches at 14 bases. CDR3 length: 15 residues. Germline V gives CDR1 LGHDT, CDR2 YNNKEL (reference sequence). V lost 4 bases to trimming and J lost 6 bases; unmatched junction nucleotides: 2. CDR3 protein: CASSRLAGGINEQFF. Written as DNA, the CDR3 is TGTGCCAGCAGCCGACTAGCGGGAGGGATCAATGAGCAGTTCTTC.

This chain connects TRBV13 to TRBJ2-7; D gene uncertain. CDR1 is PRHDT and CDR2 is FYEKMQ in the germline V gene (reference sequence). Trimming shortened V by 5 bases and J by 0 bases, and 11 bases separated the two germline ends. CDR3 length equals 14 residues. CDR3 bases: TGTGCCAGCAGCCCGGAGCCTAGCTCCTACGAGCAGTACTTC. Its protein product is CASSPEPSSYEQYF.

This clonotype was seen many times. The chain couples TRBV19 to TRBJ2-6, with 10 bases aligning to TRBD1. V shed 10 bases and J 3 bases; nucleotides not matched to a gene: 9. The CDR3 totals 16 residues. Looked up from germline, CDR1 is LNHDA and CDR2 is SQIVND (reference sequence). The chain's CDR3 is CATYPGQGVGANVLTF. The CDR3 DNA sequence: TGTGCCACCTACCCCGGACAGGGGGTTGGGGCCAACGTCCTGACTTTC. Full variable domain (outside the CDR3, taken from reference TRBV19 and TRBJ2-6): DGGITQSPKYLFRKEGQNVTLSCEQNLNHDAMYWYRQDPGQGLRLIYYSQIVNDFQKGDIAEGYSVSREKKESFPLTVTSAQKNPTAFYLCATYPGQGVGANVLTFGAGSRLTVL.

This clonotype ranks as medium-sized. The rearrangement joins TRBV6-6 to TRBJ2-3, with 10 bases fitting TRBD1. CDR3 length equals 16 residues. The junction had 5 bases not matched to a gene; V was cut back by 2 bases and J by 3 bases. CDR1 and CDR2 (germline): MNHNY, SVGAGI (reference sequence). CDR3 loop: CASSYGGQGVTDTQYF. Written as DNA, the CDR3 is TGTGCCAGCAGTTACGGTGGACAGGGGGTAACAGATACGCAGTATTTT.

This clonotype was observed a handful of times. The chain links TRBV5-1 to TRBJ1-6, with 7 nucleotides matching TRBD1. Trimming took 0 bases from V and 7 from J; bases not matched to a gene: 10. This CDR3 has 17 amino acids. CDR1 is SGHRS and CDR2 is YFSETQ in the germline V gene. CDR3 residues: CASSLGVASRGNSPLHF. In DNA form, the CDR3 reads TGCGCCAGCAGCTTGGGGGTCGCAAGCAGGGGGAATTCACCCCTCCACTTT.

This clonotype was seen repeatedly, ten times or more. The CDR3 protein is CASSLATGYEQYF. CDR3 in DNA: TGTGCCAGCAGCTTAGCGACAGGGTACGAGCAGTACTTC. The V gene is TRBV7-2, the J gene TRBJ2-7; 7 bases fit TRBD1. The CDR3 length is 13 residues. V dropped 0 bases and J dropped 4; count of bases not matched to a gene: 0. Looked up from germline, CDR1 is SGHTA and CDR2 is FQGNSA.

The V gene is TRBV7-2, the J gene TRBJ2-3, with TRBD2 matching over 14 bases. This CDR3 comprises 17 residues. V shed 1 base and J 2 bases; nucleotides not matched to a gene: 2. Germline V CDR1 and CDR2: SGHTA, FQGNSA. The CDR3 sequence is CASSLGLAGGITDTQYF. In DNA, the CDR3 is TGTGCCAGCAGCTTAGGACTAGCGGGGGGGATCACAGATACGCAGTATTTT.

This clonotype was seen many times. J is TRBJ2-2 and V is TRBV27; D perhaps matches TRBD2 (6 bases). V shed 1 base and J shed 4 bases, with 13 bases lying between them. The CDR3 spans 16 residues. Germline V lookup: CDR1 MNHEY, CDR2 SMNVEV (reference sequence). CDR3 coding DNA: TGTGCCAGCAGTTTATTGGTGCGGGGCCCCACCGGGGAGCTGTTTTTT. Protein: CASSLLVRGPTGELFF.

Details on this clonotype: An end of the junction does not agree with germline; a read error may underlie this. The V call is TRBV18, the J call TRBJ1-4; weak D call: TRBD1 (5 bases). Germline values: CDR1 KGHSH, CDR2 LQKENI. The length of the CDR3 is 16 residues. CDR3 in amino acids: CTSSPPQGARYEKLFF. In DNA form, the CDR3 reads TGTACCAGCTCACCACCTCAAGGGGCCCGGTATGAAAAACTGTTTTTT.

Within the sample, this clonotype is medium-sized. V usage is TRBV12-3 or TRBV12-4 and J usage is TRBJ2-3, with D possibly being TRBD1 or TRBD2 (5 bases each). Trimming took 8 bases from V and 2 from J, leaving 20 bases between them. This CDR3 region has 16 residues. CDR3 amino acids: CASSPMGVPLTDTQYF. The CDR3 DNA sequence: TGTGCCAGCTCCCCGATGGGGGTGCCCCTCACAGATACGCAGTATTTT.

At least ten counts were recorded for this clonotype. The chain is built from TRBV2 and TRBJ1-2; D not resolved. Germline CDR1 is SNHLY and CDR2 is FYNNEI. The CDR3 length is 19 residues. The germline V and J ends were trimmed by 8 bases and 3 bases, with 31 bases remaining between them. CDR3 protein: CASGGYTGSHDGLDYGYTF. Written as DNA, the CDR3 is TGTGCCAGCGGAGGCTATACCGGGTCCCACGATGGTCTAGACTATGGCTACACCTTC.

There are many counts of this clonotype. The CDR3: CASNPFRQGEGYGYTF. CDR3 nucleotides: TGTGCCAGTAACCCATTCCGACAGGGAGAGGGCTATGGCTACACCTTC. The V and J genes are TRBV19 and TRBJ1-2; 7 bases agree with TRBD1. Losses at the gene ends were 7 bases for V and 4 bases for J; bases not matched to a gene: 15. CDR3 length: 16 amino acids. Looked up from germline, CDR1 is LNHDA and CDR2 is SQIVND (reference sequence).

By frequency in the sample, this clonotype is medium-sized. The J gene is TRBJ1-2, the V gene TRBV2; D uncertain. V lost 0 bases to trimming and J lost 4 bases, with 6 bases between them. CDR3 length equals 13 residues. CDR1 and CDR2 from the germline V gene are SNHLY and FYNNEI. The CDR3 is CASSEARGYGYTF. The CDR3 DNA is TGTGCCAGCAGTGAAGCGCGAGGCTATGGCTACACCTTC.

This clonotype was picked up many times. V usage is TRBV4-1 and J usage is TRBJ2-7; D is possibly TRBD1 (5 bases). Looked up from germline, CDR1 is MGHRA and CDR2 is YSYEKL. With 1 base removed from V and 0 bases from J, the gap between germline ends came to 10 bases. CDR3 length: 15 amino acids. In DNA, the CDR3 is TGCGCCAGCAGCCAAGGGGGCGGTCGCTCCTACGAGCAGTACTTC. Residues: CASSQGGGRSYEQYF.